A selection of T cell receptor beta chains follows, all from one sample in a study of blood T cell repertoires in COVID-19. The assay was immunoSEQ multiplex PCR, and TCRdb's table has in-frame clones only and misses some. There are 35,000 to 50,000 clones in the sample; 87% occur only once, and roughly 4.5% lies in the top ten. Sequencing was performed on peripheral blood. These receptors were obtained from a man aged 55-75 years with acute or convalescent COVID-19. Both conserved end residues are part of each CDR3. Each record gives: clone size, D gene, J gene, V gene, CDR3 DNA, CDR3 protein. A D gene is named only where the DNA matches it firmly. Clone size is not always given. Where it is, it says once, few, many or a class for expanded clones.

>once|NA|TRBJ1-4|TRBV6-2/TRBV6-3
TGTGCCAGCAGTTACCTGAGTGCAACTAATGAAAAACTGTTTTTT
CASSYLSATNEKLFF
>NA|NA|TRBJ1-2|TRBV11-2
TGTGCCAGCTTTGGTCCCCCCGGTGGATTTCTAGGCGACTATGGCTACACCTTC
CASFGPPGGFLGDYGYTF
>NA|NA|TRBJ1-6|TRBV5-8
TGTGCCAGCAGCTGGACAGCCGCAGAGTCCCTTGATTCACCCCTCCACTTT
CASSWTAAESLDSPLHF
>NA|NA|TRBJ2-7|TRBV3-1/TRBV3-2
TGTGCCAGCAGCCAAGTTCTCCACGAGCAGTACTTC
CASSQVLHEQYF
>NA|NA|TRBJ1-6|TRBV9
TGTGCCAGCAGCGTAGGGCAGGGGAGGGATAATTCACCCCTCCACTTT
CASSVGQGRDNSPLHF
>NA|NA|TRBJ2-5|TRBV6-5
TGTGCCAGTCGGTCAGGCTCATACGCTGAGACCCAGTACTTC
CASRSGSYAETQYF
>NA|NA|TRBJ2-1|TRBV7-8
TGTGCCAGCAGCTTAGCGCGCGCCATCGAGCAGTTCTTC
CASSLARAIEQFF
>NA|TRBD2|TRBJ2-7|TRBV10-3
TGTGCCACTGGAACTAGCGGGGACTACGAGCAGTACTTC
CATGTSGDYEQYF
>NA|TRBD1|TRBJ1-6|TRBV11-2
TGTGCCAGCAGCTCCAATAGCGGGACAGGGGATATTTCACCCCTCCACTTT
CASSSNSGTGDISPLHF
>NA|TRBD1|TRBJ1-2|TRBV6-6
TGTGCCAGCACGACAGGGGCTGGCTACACCTTC
CASTTGAGYTF
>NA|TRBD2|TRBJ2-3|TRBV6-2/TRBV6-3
TGTGCCAGCAGCCAACGCACGAGAGCGGGGGCCACAGATACGCAGTATTTT
CASSQRTRAGATDTQYF
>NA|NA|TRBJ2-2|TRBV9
TGTGCCAGCAGCGGTAGGGGTACCGGGGAGCTGTTTTTT
CASSGRGTGELFF
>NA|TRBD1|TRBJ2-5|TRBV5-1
TGCGCCAGCAGCCGGACAGGGCGAGAGACCCAGTACTTC
CASSRTGRETQYF
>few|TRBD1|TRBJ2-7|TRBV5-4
TGTGCCAGCAGCCCGCCCCGGACAGGGGTGGGGGAGCAGTACTTC
CASSPPRTGVGEQYF
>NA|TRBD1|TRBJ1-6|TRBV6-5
TGTGCCAGCAGTTACTTTCAGGGGGGATATAATTCACCCCTCCACTTT
CASSYFQGGYNSPLHF
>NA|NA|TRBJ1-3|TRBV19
TGTGCCAGTAGTATTTACGGGTCCTCATCTTCTGGAAACACCATATATTTT
CASSIYGSSSSGNTIYF
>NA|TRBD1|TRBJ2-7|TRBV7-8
TGTGCCAGCAGCTTACGTACCGGACAGGATAAGGACGAGCAGTACTTC
CASSLRTGQDKDEQYF
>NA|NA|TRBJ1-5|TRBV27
TGTGCCAGCAATGAACAGGGTGGGGATCAGCCCCAGCATTTT
CASNEQGGDQPQHF
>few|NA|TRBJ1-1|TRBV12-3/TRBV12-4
TGTGCCAGCAGTATTCAGGGGAGCACTGAAGCTTTCTTT
CASSIQGSTEAFF
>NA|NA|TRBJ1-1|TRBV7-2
TGTGCCAGCAGCTTTGGACGGGCAGGGGCCGAGTCGGCTTTCTTT
CASSFGRAGAESAFF
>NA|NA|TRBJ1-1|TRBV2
TGTGCCAGTTCCCGGGACAACCTCATGAACACTGAAGCTTTCTTT
CASSRDNLMNTEAFF
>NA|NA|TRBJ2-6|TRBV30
TGTGCCTGTCTAATTCGCTCTGGGGCCAACGTCCTGACTTTC
CACLIRSGANVLTF
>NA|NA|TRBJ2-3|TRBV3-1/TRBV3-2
TGTGCCAGCAGCCAAGATCAGCTAGCGTCAGATACGCAGTATTTT
CASSQDQLASDTQYF
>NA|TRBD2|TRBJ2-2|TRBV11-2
TGTGCCAGCAGCCTTATGAGGGGACTAAACACCGGGGAGCTGTTTTTT
CASSLMRGLNTGELFF
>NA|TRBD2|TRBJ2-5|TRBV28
TGTGCCAGCAGTTTAGGGCTAGCGGGGGGGAACATGGAGACCCAGTACTTC
CASSLGLAGGNMETQYF
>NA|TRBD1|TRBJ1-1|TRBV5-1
TGCGCCAGCAGCCTCGGGGGACAGGGAGTGAACACTGAAGCTTTCTTT
CASSLGGQGVNTEAFF
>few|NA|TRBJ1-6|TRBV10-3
TGTGCCATCAGTGTTGCGGGTTCGGATAATTCACCCCTCCACTTT
CAISVAGSDNSPLHF
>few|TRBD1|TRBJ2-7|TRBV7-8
TGTGCCAGCAGCAAGGACAGGGTATCCCCGAGGGAGCAGTACTTC
CASSKDRVSPREQYF
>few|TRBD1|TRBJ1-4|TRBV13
TGTGCCAGCAGCCAGGGACAGGCTGGGAATGAAAAACTGTTTTTT
CASSQGQAGNEKLFF
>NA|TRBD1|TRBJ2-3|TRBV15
TGTGCCACCGGGACAGCCTCAGATACGCAGTATTTT
CATGTASDTQYF
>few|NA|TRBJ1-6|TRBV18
TGTGCCAGCTCTCGGGATTTGGATTCACCCCTCCACTTT
CASSRDLDSPLHF
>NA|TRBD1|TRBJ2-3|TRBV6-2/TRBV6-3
TGTGCCAGCAGTTACGCGTACAGGGGCCGGGCAGATACGCAGTATTTT
CASSYAYRGRADTQYF
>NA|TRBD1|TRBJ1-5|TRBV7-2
TGTGCCAGCAGCCCCAGGACAGGGCCTCAGCCCCAGCATTTT
CASSPRTGPQPQHF
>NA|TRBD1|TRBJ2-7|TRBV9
TGTGCCAGCAGCGTCGGACAGGGAGGCCTCGAGCAGTACTTC
CASSVGQGGLEQYF
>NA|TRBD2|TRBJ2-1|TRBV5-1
TGCGCCAGCAGCGGGGGGACTAGCGGATTCTACAATGAGCAGTTCTTC
CASSGGTSGFYNEQFF
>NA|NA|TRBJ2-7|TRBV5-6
TGTGCCAGCAGCTTTAGAGGTGCCTACGAGCAGTACTTC
CASSFRGAYEQYF
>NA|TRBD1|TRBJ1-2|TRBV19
TGTGCCAGTACTGTGACAGGGAGTAATGGCTACACCTTC
CASTVTGSNGYTF
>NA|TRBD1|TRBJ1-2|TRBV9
TGTGCCAGCAGCGTAGAACCGGGACAGAGATATGGCTACACCTTC
CASSVEPGQRYGYTF
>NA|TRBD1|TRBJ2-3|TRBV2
TGTGCCAGCAGCAGGGGGAGCTGGACAGATACGCAGTATTTT
CASSRGSWTDTQYF
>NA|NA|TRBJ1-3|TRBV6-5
TGTGCCAGCAGGCGCCCGGGCTCTGGAAACACCATATATTTT
CASRRPGSGNTIYF
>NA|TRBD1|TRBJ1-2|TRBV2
TGTGCCAGCAGTGAAGCCCCGGCAGGGGGTTTTGGTAACTATGGCTACACCTTC
CASSEAPAGGFGNYGYTF
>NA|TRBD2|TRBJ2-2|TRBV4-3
TGCGCCAGCAGCCAAGATCCGACTAGCGGGAGAACCGGGGAGCTGTTTTTT
CASSQDPTSGRTGELFF